This T cell receptor beta chain was captured in a study of blood T cell repertoires in COVID-19. Germline CDR1 MNHNY, CDR2 SVGAGI (reference sequence). Trimming cost V 5 bases and J 0 bases, with 19 bases left between them. The CDR3 covers 17 residues. Sequenced by immunoSEQ multiplex PCR; TCRdb stores in-frame clones only, minus some. The repertoire holds 60,000 to 70,000 clones, with about 80% as singletons. Sequenced input: peripheral blood. J is TRBJ1-1 and V is TRBV6-6; D unclear. This sequence was found in a woman in her sixties or seventies with acute or convalescent COVID-19. This CDR3 is CASSPQGRVRMNTEAFF. CDR3 in DNA: TGTGCCAGCAGTCCTCAAGGGCGGGTCAGAATGAACACTGAAGCTTTCTTT.